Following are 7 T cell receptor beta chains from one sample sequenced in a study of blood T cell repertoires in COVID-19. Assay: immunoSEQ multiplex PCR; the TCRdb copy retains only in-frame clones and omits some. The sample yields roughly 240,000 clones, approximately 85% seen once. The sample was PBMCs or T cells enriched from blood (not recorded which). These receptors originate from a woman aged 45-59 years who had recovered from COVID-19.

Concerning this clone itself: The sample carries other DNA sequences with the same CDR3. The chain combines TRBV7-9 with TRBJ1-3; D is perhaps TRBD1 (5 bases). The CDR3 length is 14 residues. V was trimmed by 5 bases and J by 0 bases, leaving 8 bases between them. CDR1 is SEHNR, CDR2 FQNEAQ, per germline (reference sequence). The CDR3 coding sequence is TGTGCCAGCAGCCGCCAGGGCTCTGGAAACACCATATATTTT. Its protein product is CASSRQGSGNTIYF.

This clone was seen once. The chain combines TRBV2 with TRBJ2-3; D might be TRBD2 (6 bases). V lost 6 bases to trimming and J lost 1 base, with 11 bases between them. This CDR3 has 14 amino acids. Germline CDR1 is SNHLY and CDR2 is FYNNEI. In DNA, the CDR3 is TGTGCCAGCAGCCCGACTAGACGCACAGATACGCAGTATTTT. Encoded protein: CASSPTRRTDTQYF.

CDR3 DNA sequence: TGTGCCAGCAGCAAAAAACCCCTTGGGGAGTCCTACGAGCAGTACTTC. Amino acids: CASSKKPLGESYEQYF. The chain has TRBV21-1 and TRBJ2-7; the table's D gene call, TRBD2, was not cross checked with the DNA. TRBV21-1 is a pseudogene segment. The CDR3 has 16 residues.

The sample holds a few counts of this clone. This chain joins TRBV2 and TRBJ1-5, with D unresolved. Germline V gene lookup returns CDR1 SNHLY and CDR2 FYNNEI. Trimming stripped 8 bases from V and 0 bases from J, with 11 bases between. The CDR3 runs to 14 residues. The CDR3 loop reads CASQVQYSNQPQHF. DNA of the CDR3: TGTGCCAGCCAGGTTCAGTATAGCAATCAGCCCCAGCATTTT.

In nucleotides, the CDR3 is TGTGCCAGCAGCTTACGTTCGTCCGGGTGGGAGACCCAGTACTTC. It encodes CASSLRSSGWETQYF. V usage is TRBV7-2 and J usage is TRBJ2-5; D uncertain. Germline CDR1 reads SGHTA; CDR2 reads FQGNSA. The CDR3 is made up of 15 amino acids. The ends were cut back, 2 bases at V and 5 bases at J, with 15 bases in the middle. The full variable domain, rest sourced from reference TRBV7-2 and TRBJ2-5, is GAGVSQSPSNKVTEKGKDVELRCDPISGHTALYWYRQSLGQGLEFLIYFQGNSAPDKSGLPSDRFSAERTGGSVSTLTIQRTQQEDSAVYLCASSLRSSGWETQYFGPGTRLLVL.

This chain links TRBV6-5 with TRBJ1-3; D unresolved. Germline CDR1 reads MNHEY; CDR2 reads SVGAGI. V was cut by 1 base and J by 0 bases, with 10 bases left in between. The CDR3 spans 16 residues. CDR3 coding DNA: TGTGCCAGCAGTTACTACCCGGTTTTCTCTGGAAACACCATATATTTT. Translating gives CASSYYPVFSGNTIYF.

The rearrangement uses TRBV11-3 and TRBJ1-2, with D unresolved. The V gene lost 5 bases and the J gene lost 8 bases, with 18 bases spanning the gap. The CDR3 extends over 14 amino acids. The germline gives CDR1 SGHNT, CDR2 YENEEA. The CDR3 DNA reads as TGTGCCAGCAGCAACCCCGACACTCCCCAAGGCTACACCTTC. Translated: CASSNPDTPQGYTF. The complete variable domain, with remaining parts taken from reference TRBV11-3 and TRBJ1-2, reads EAGVVQSPRYKIIEKKQPVAFWCNPISGHNTLYWYLQNLGQGPELLIRYENEEAVDDSQLPKDRFSAERLKGVDSTLKIQPAELGDSAVYLCASSNPDTPQGYTFGSGTRLTVV.